A single sample gave rise to the 9 T cell receptor beta chains below, sequenced in a study of T cells in women clearing cervical HPV infection. The data were produced by immunoSEQ multiplex PCR, yet TCRdb's version contains in-frame clones alone and is incomplete. The listing contains around 25,000 clones. The specimen was blood buffy coat. These receptors were collected from a woman between 18 and 69 years old with a cervical HPV16 infection that either progressed to CIN3+ or cleared (not recorded which).

On this clone: The CDR3 goes on 3 residues after the read ends, and that part is filled in from the germline J gene. The chain recombines TRBV27 with TRBJ1-2; 7 bases match TRBD1. V shed 3 bases, J shed 6 bases, and the junction held 4 bases outside the gene matches. The CDR3 contains 13 residues. The V gene's germline CDR1 is MNHEY and CDR2 SMNVEV (reference sequence). The covered CDR3 bases are TGTGCCAGCAGTTTCTCCAGGGGGGATGGC. Its protein product is CASSFSRGDG. The whole CDR3 is CASSFSRGDGYTF.

This CDR3 is CASSQEGTGPADTQYF. CDR3 bases read: TGTGCCAGCAGCCAAGAAGGGACAGGGCCCGCAGATACG. The chain recombines TRBV4-2 with TRBJ2-3; the match to TRBD1 covers 9 bases. The missing CDR3 end, 3 residues past where the read stops, is filled in from the germline J gene. Germline CDR1 is LGHNA and CDR2 is YNFKEQ. Germline trimming cut 0 bases from V and 4 bases from J; bases unmatched to any gene: 5. The CDR3 is 16 amino acids.

Remarks on this clone: The read comes to an end 3 residues before the CDR3 does, leaving the germline J gene to fill in the end. The chain joins TRBV19 to TRBJ1-5; tentative D call: TRBD1 (6 bases). The CDR3 extends over 15 amino acids. The V gene lost 3 bases and the J gene lost 3 bases, with 12 bases spanning the gap. From germline, CDR1 is LNHDA and CDR2 SQIVND (reference sequence). CDR3 sequence: CASSIDQGINQPQHF. The DNA read from the CDR3 is TGTGCCAGTAGTATCGACCAGGGGATCAATCAGCCC.

As to this clone: The read terminates 3 residues before the CDR3 end, so the remaining end is supplied by the germline J gene. This chain links TRBV20-1 with TRBJ2-3, with unresolved D. Per the germline V gene, CDR1 is DFQATT and CDR2 is SNEGSKA (reference sequence). The V end lost 0 bases, the J end lost 0 bases, and 13 bases lay between the germline ends. The CDR3 extends over 16 amino acids. Partial CDR3 DNA: TGCAGTGCTAGAGATATTCTAGGCCTCAGCACAGATACG. Amino acid sequence: CSARDILGLSTDT. The CDR3 reads in full as CSARDILGLSTDTQYF.

Remarks on this clone: The read gets to within 3 residues of the CDR3 end, and the germline J gene fills in the rest. The J gene is TRBJ2-1, the V gene TRBV10-3, with D tentatively TRBD2 (7 bases). Germline V gene sequence: CDR1 ENHRY, CDR2 SYGVKD. This CDR3 has 13 residues. V lost 10 bases, J lost 5 bases, and 15 bases lay in between. Here the CDR3 reads CATRGGGDNEQFF. CDR3 DNA (partial): TGTGCCACCAGAGGAGGGGGGGACAATGAG.

Regarding this clone: The read ends 3 residues before the CDR3 terminus; that terminus is restored from the germline J gene. This sequence joins TRBV7-9 and TRBJ2-4, with TRBD1 identical over 8 bases. The CDR3 sequence is 15 residues long. The germline V gene has CDR1 SEHNR and CDR2 FQNEAQ (reference sequence). The DNA read from the CDR3 is TGTGCCAGCAGCTTAGTTTCTGGACAGGGTTATGGT. It yields the protein CASSLVSGQGYG. The complete CDR3 sequence is CASSLVSGQGYGQYF.

A note on this clone: The read finishes 3 residues shy of the CDR3 end, and the germline J gene is used to complete it. This rearrangement joins TRBV5-1 to TRBJ2-5; 14 bases match TRBD2. J was trimmed by 5 bases and V by 4 bases; bases with no gene match: 10. The CDR3 is 17 amino acids. Germline CDR1 is SGHRS and CDR2 is YFSETQ. The CDR3 sequence: CASSPGLAGGIGETQYF. CDR3 DNA (partial): TGCGCCAGCAGCCCAGGACTAGCGGGAGGCATAGGGGAGACC.

In regard to this clone: The CDR3 goes on 3 residues after the read ends, and that part is filled in from the germline J gene. The rearrangement uses TRBV7-9 and TRBJ2-4; tentatively, D is TRBD2 (6 bases). Germline-derived CDR1 and CDR2 are SEHNR and FQNEAQ (reference sequence). The length of the CDR3 is 14 residues. The chain's CDR3 is CASSLGGLNYGQYF. The part of the CDR3 DNA that was read is TGTGCCAGCAGCTTAGGGGGACTTAACTATGGT.

In the case of this clone: The read halts 3 residues ahead of the CDR3 end, with the missing end drawn from the germline J gene. The chain combines TRBV5-1 with TRBJ2-1; D possibly corresponds to TRBD1 (6 bases). The V end lost 0 bases, the J end lost 2 bases, and 12 bases lay between the germline ends. Germline-derived CDR1 and CDR2 are SGHRS and YFSETQ. The length of the CDR3 is 16 residues. This CDR3 reads CASSLGFRGTYNEQFF. The part of the CDR3 DNA that was read is TGCGCCAGCAGCTTGGGATTCAGGGGCACCTACAATGAG. The full variable domain, with the rest looked up from reference TRBV5-1 and TRBJ2-1, is KAGVTQTPRYLIKTRGQQVTLSCSPISGHRSVSWYQQTPGQGLQFLFEYFSETQRNKGNFPGRFSGRQFSNSRSEMNVSTLELGDSALYLCASSLGFRGTYNEQFFGPGTRLTVL.